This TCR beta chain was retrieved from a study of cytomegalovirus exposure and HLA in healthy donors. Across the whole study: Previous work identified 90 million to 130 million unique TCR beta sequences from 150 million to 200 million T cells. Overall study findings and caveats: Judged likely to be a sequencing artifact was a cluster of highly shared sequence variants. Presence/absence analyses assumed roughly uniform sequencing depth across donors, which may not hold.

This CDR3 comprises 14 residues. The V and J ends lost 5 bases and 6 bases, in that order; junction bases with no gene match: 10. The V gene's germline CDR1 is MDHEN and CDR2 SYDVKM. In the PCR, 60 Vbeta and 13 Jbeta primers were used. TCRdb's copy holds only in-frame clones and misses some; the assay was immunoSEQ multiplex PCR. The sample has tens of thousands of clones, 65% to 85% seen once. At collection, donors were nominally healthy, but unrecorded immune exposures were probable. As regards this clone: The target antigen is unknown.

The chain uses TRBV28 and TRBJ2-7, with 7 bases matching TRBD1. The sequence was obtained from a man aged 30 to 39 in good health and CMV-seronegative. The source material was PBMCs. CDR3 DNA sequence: TGTGCCAGCAGTCCGCCGATGACAGGGCGCGAGCAGTACTTC. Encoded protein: CASSPPMTGREQYF.